The 32 T cell receptor beta chains below come from one sample, sequenced in a study of T cell responses to AZD1222 COVID-19 vaccine. The protocol was immunoSEQ multiplex PCR, while the TCRdb copy is restricted to in-frame clones and leaves out a portion. Of over 150,000 clones in the sample, more than 90% were seen once. The sequenced sample was peripheral blood, obtained on day 0 of AZD1222 vaccination. These receptors came from an adult in good health.

The V call is TRBV18, the J call TRBJ1-2; D remains unclear. V lost 3 bases to trimming and J lost 7 bases, with 9 bases between them. Germline-derived CDR1 and CDR2 are KGHSH and LQKENI. This CDR3 has 12 residues. The CDR3, as DNA: TGTGCCAGCTCACCGACTTTGGTTGGCTACACCTTC. It encodes CASSPTLVGYTF.

This sequence joins TRBV9 and TRBJ1-4; the D gene is possibly TRBD1 (5 bases). This CDR3 region has 17 residues. Germline values: CDR1 SGDLS, CDR2 YYNGEE. V lost 0 bases and J lost 0, with 12 bases in between. DNA for the CDR3: TGTGCCAGCAGCGTAGGGGGACTTGGGGCAACTAATGAAAAACTGTTTTTT. Amino acids: CASSVGGLGATNEKLFF.

The V call is TRBV5-8, the J call TRBJ1-2; no clear D gene. Trimming left V 10 bases short and J 6 bases short, with 19 bases between. Germline V gene lookup returns CDR1 SGHTS and CDR2 YDEGEE. CDR3 length: 13 residues. The CDR3: CAGRRWPSDGYTF. The CDR3 bases are TGTGCCGGGCGGCGCTGGCCGAGTGATGGCTACACCTTC.

Written as DNA, the CDR3 is TGTGCCAGCAGCTTAGACCCGGGACTAGCCTCCTTTATCGCTCCGGAGCAGTTCTTC. This translates into CASSLDPGLASFIAPEQFF. The chain has TRBV11-3 and TRBJ2-1, with 9 bases lining up with TRBD2. With V trimmed by 0 bases and J by 10 bases, 19 bases remained unmatched. Germline values: CDR1 SGHNT, CDR2 YENEEA. The length of the CDR3 is 19 residues.

J is TRBJ2-5 and V is TRBV6-5, with 13 bases identical to TRBD2. V shed 7 bases and J 2 bases; nucleotides not matched to a gene: 4. Per the germline V gene, CDR1 is MNHEY and CDR2 is SVGAGI. The length of the CDR3 is 15 residues. The CDR3 region is CASKLLAGGQETQYF. CDR3 in DNA: TGTGCCAGCAAGCTACTAGCGGGGGGGCAAGAGACCCAGTACTTC.

The genes are TRBV5-4 and TRBJ1-4, with D possibly TRBD1 on 6 matching bases. The germline V gene has CDR1 SGHNT and CDR2 YYREEE (reference sequence). The CDR3 has 14 amino acids. Trimming removed 3 bases at V and 7 bases at J, with 13 bases between. CDR3 coding DNA: TGTGCCAGCAGCTCTGGACAGCCGGGTGAAAAACTGTTTTTT. Its protein product is CASSSGQPGEKLFF.

The CDR3 coding sequence is TGCGCCAGCAGCTTGGTACTACAGGGTTCCCACGAGCAGTACTTC. Protein: CASSLVLQGSHEQYF. This rearrangement joins TRBV5-1 to TRBJ2-7; tentatively, D is TRBD1 (6 bases). The CDR3 has 15 residues. The germline gives CDR1 SGHRS, CDR2 YFSETQ. V gave up 0 bases and J gave up 5 bases, with 15 bases separating them.

The genes are TRBV13 and TRBJ1-5; D may be TRBD1 (6 bases). This CDR3 has 15 amino acids. From germline, CDR1 is PRHDT and CDR2 FYEKMQ (reference sequence). With 5 bases removed from V and 3 bases from J, the gap between germline ends came to 14 bases. The CDR3 protein is CASSTRQDLNQPQHF. The DNA for the CDR3 is TGTGCCAGCAGCACCAGACAGGACCTCAATCAGCCCCAGCATTTT.

The chain carries TRBV4-1 and TRBJ2-1; tentative D call: TRBD1 (5 bases). CDR3 length: 17 amino acids. Trimming pared 1 base from V and 3 bases from J, leaving 16 bases between. CDR1 is MGHRA, CDR2 YSYEKL, per germline. CDR3 region: CASSQGSLRGYYNEQFF. The CDR3, as DNA: TGCGCCAGCAGCCAAGGGTCCCTTAGGGGCTACTACAATGAGCAGTTCTTC.

The CDR3 sequence: CASSPRRVGSNEETQYF. The CDR3 nucleotides read TGTGCCAGCAGCCCAAGAAGGGTCGGTTCCAACGAAGAGACCCAGTACTTC. V is TRBV7-9 and J is TRBJ2-5; D unresolved. This CDR3 is built from 17 residues. Germline values: CDR1 SEHNR, CDR2 FQNEAQ (reference sequence). The germline V and J ends were trimmed by 5 bases and 3 bases, with 22 bases remaining between them.

This clone was observed a single time. The rearrangement uses TRBV28 and TRBJ1-1; D might be TRBD1 (5 bases). Between the trimmed V and J ends, which lost 5 bases and 5 bases, there was a span of 12 bases. The CDR3 has 13 residues. Germline V gene lookup returns CDR1 MDHEN and CDR2 SYDVKM. The CDR3 loop is CASSGVGETEAFF. The CDR3 DNA is TGTGCCAGCAGTGGGGTAGGGGAGACTGAAGCTTTCTTT.

The chain carries TRBV5-8 and TRBJ1-1; weak D call: TRBD1 (5 bases). Per the germline V gene, CDR1 is SGHTS and CDR2 is YDEGEE. Trimming cost V 3 bases and J 2 bases, with 23 bases left between them. The CDR3 loop spans 18 amino acids. CDR3 DNA sequence: TGTGCCAGCAGCTCCAGCTACAAATCGAGGGGTTTTAACACTGAAGCTTTCTTT. Translated, it gives CASSSSYKSRGFNTEAFF.

The chain joins TRBV7-8 to TRBJ1-1; D is unresolved. Germline-derived CDR1 and CDR2 are SGHVS and FQNEAQ. CDR3 size: 15 residues. V lost 3 bases and J lost 1, with 12 bases in between. CDR3 bases: TGTGCCAGCAGCTTCAACCCAAAACCGAACACTGAAGCTTTCTTT. As protein: CASSFNPKPNTEAFF.

Only one count was recorded for this clone. The chain carries TRBV30 and TRBJ2-2; D unresolved. The germline gives CDR1 GTSNPN, CDR2 SVGIG (reference sequence). The CDR3 has 13 amino acids. The V end was cut by 2 bases, the J end by 7 bases, with 11 bases between. The CDR3 spells CAWSPQLVGELFF. CDR3 nucleotides: TGTGCCTGGAGTCCTCAGTTAGTCGGGGAGCTGTTTTTT.

The rearrangement joins TRBV6-2 or TRBV6-3 to TRBJ2-7, with 8 bases aligning to TRBD1. The ends lost 5 bases at V and 2 bases at J; junction bases unmatched: 5. Germline V gives CDR1 MNHEY, CDR2 SVGEGT. The CDR3 covers 14 residues. DNA of the CDR3: TGTGCCAGCAGTCAGCAACAGGGGGCCTACGAGCAGTACTTC. Translated, it gives CASSQQQGAYEQYF.

The V call is TRBV5-1, the J call TRBJ1-1; D is unclear. Germline V CDR1 and CDR2: SGHRS, YFSETQ. V lost 4 bases to trimming and J lost 8 bases, with 15 bases between them. The CDR3 is 13 residues long. CDR3: CASSPRDVNEAFF. The CDR3 region has the DNA TGCGCCAGCAGCCCCCGGGATGTAAACGAAGCTTTCTTT.

V gene TRBV2 combines with J gene TRBJ2-5, with D maybe TRBD1 (5 bases). Deletions cut 1 base from V and 5 bases from J, with 8 bases between. CDR1 and CDR2 (germline): SNHLY, FYNNEI. There are 13 residues in the CDR3. The CDR3 DNA is TGTGCCAGCAGTGAAGGCCCAGGGGAGACCCAGTACTTC. Translation: CASSEGPGETQYF.

CDR3 in amino acids: CASSLVAASNTGELFF. The DNA of the CDR3 is TGTGCCAGCAGCTTGGTAGCAGCATCGAACACCGGGGAGCTGTTTTTT. The chain combines TRBV5-5 with TRBJ2-2, with D hard to call. The V gene's germline CDR1 is SGHKS and CDR2 YYEKEE (reference sequence). The germline V and J ends were trimmed by 0 bases and 0 bases, with 9 bases remaining between them. The CDR3 consists of 16 residues. The full variable domain, completed using reference TRBV5-5 and TRBJ2-2, is DAGVTQSPTHLIKTRGQQVTLRCSPISGHKSVSWYQQVLGQGPQFIFQYYEKEERGRGNFPDRFSARQFPNYSSELNVNALLLGDSALYLCASSLVAASNTGELFFGEGSRLTVL.

The rearrangement links TRBV19 to TRBJ1-5, with D unresolved. V lost 1 base, J lost 6 bases, and 13 bases lay in between. Germline CDR1 LNHDA, CDR2 SQIVND (reference sequence). This CDR3 has 15 residues. CDR3 nucleotides: TGTGCCAGTAGTATAGTAGGTATTGGGAGTCAGCCCCAGCATTTT. Translation: CASSIVGIGSQPQHF.

The V call is TRBV28, the J call TRBJ1-2; D ambiguous. Trimming stripped 7 bases from V and 7 bases from J, with 10 bases between. This CDR3 region has 11 residues. Looked up from germline, CDR1 is MDHEN and CDR2 is SYDVKM. CDR3: CASKAGPGYTF. CDR3 DNA: TGTGCCAGCAAGGCAGGCCCTGGCTACACCTTC.

The V gene is TRBV5-1, the J gene TRBJ1-1; D gene unclear. V was pared by 4 bases and J by 4 bases, with 14 bases between. The V gene's germline CDR1 is SGHRS and CDR2 YFSETQ. The CDR3 covers 14 residues. The CDR3 DNA reads TGCGCCAGCAGCCTCACCGGTAGTTCCACTGAAGCTTTCTTT. This codes for CASSLTGSSTEAFF.

V usage is TRBV5-6 and J usage is TRBJ2-1; TRBD1 aligns across 8 bases. Trimming took 0 bases from V and 6 from J; bases not matched to a gene: 8. CDR3 size: 16 residues. Germline V gene lookup returns CDR1 SGHDT and CDR2 YYEEEE. CDR3 DNA sequence: TGTGCCAGCAGCTTGGCCTCGGACAGGGTCTCCAATGAGCAGTTCTTC. Amino acid sequence: CASSLASDRVSNEQFF. Using reference TRBV5-6 and TRBJ2-1 for the parts outside the CDR3, the full variable domain is DAGVTQSPTHLIKTRGQQVTLRCSPKSGHDTVSWYQQALGQGPQFIFQYYEEEERQRGNFPDRFSGHQFPNYSSELNVNALLLGDSALYLCASSLASDRVSNEQFFGPGTRLTVL.

This clone has just one count. The J gene is TRBJ1-1, the V gene TRBV10-3, with 8 positions matching TRBD1. In germline, CDR1 is ENHRY, CDR2 SYGVKD. J gave up 4 bases and V 5 bases, and 6 bases lay outside the gene matches. The CDR3 totals 14 residues. The CDR3 DNA reads as TGTGCCATCAGTTCGGCAGGGGGCACCACTGAAGCTTTCTTT. Amino acid sequence: CAISSAGGTTEAFF.

A single count supports this clone. The V call is TRBV18, the J call TRBJ2-7, with no clear D. The germline CDR1 and CDR2 sequences are KGHSH and LQKENI. CDR3 length equals 16 residues. Trimming took 1 base from V and 5 from J, leaving 18 bases between them. CDR3 in amino acids: CASSPLPVGIWDEQYF. The CDR3 region has the DNA TGTGCCAGCTCACCACTCCCAGTGGGGATTTGGGACGAGCAGTACTTC.

A single count supports this clone. The chain couples TRBV5-1 to TRBJ2-5; the D is unclear. CDR1 SGHRS and CDR2 YFSETQ come from the germline V gene. Trimming cost V 0 bases and J 4 bases, with 10 bases left between them. The CDR3 is made up of 14 amino acids. This CDR3 is CASSLGRAPETQYF. The CDR3 nucleotides are TGCGCCAGCAGCTTGGGAAGGGCCCCAGAGACCCAGTACTTC. Full variable domain (outside the CDR3, taken from reference TRBV5-1 and TRBJ2-5): KAGVTQTPRYLIKTRGQQVTLSCSPISGHRSVSWYQQTPGQGLQFLFEYFSETQRNKGNFPGRFSGRQFSNSRSEMNVSTLELGDSALYLCASSLGRAPETQYFGPGTRLLVL.

This rearrangement joins TRBV6-5 to TRBJ2-5, with unresolved D. Germline V gene lookup returns CDR1 MNHEY and CDR2 SVGAGI. The CDR3 runs to 13 residues. Trimming shortened V by 6 bases and J by 2 bases, and 10 bases separated the two germline ends. The CDR3 reads CASRRTPQETQYF. CDR3 nucleotide sequence: TGTGCCAGCAGACGTACTCCACAAGAGACCCAGTACTTC.

J is TRBJ1-5 and V is TRBV5-1; no reliable D call. The CDR3 loop spans 13 amino acids. Looked up from germline, CDR1 is SGHRS and CDR2 is YFSETQ. Trimming pared 3 bases from V and 4 bases from J, leaving 8 bases between. Here the CDR3 reads CASSSDLNQPQHF. CDR3 nucleotides: TGCGCCAGCAGCTCGGACCTTAATCAGCCCCAGCATTTT.

The rearrangement joins TRBV9 to TRBJ2-7; weak D call: TRBD2 (5 bases). Germline V gene data show CDR1 as SGDLS and CDR2 as YYNGEE. CDR3 size: 15 residues. V dropped 4 bases and J dropped 0 bases, with 14 bases sitting between them. The CDR3 DNA reads TGTGCCAGCAGCCCACGAAGCGGTTACTCCTACGAGCAGTACTTC. This gives the protein CASSPRSGYSYEQYF.

The genes are TRBV5-1 and TRBJ1-2, with 7 bases lining up with TRBD1. With 1 base clipped from V and 3 bases from J, the junction kept 6 bases outside the gene matches. The CDR3 has 15 amino acids. The germline V gene has CDR1 SGHRS and CDR2 YFSETQ. CDR3 sequence reads: CASSLSQGDYYGYTF. DNA for the CDR3: TGCGCCAGCAGCTTGTCCCAGGGGGATTACTATGGCTACACCTTC. The whole variable domain, filled in from reference TRBV5-1 and TRBJ1-2, reads KAGVTQTPRYLIKTRGQQVTLSCSPISGHRSVSWYQQTPGQGLQFLFEYFSETQRNKGNFPGRFSGRQFSNSRSEMNVSTLELGDSALYLCASSLSQGDYYGYTFGSGTRLTVV.

This chain connects TRBV6-6 to TRBJ2-7, with 8 bases that match TRBD1. Germline-derived CDR1 and CDR2 are MNHNY and SVGAGI (reference sequence). This CDR3 contains 14 residues. V gave up 5 bases and J gave up 3 bases; unmatched junction bases: 6. As DNA, the CDR3 is TGTGCCAGCAGTCTGACAGGGGAAATCTACGAGCAGTACTTC. Its protein product is CASSLTGEIYEQYF.

This chain links TRBV29-1 with TRBJ1-3; 10 nucleotides agree with TRBD1. This CDR3 spans 17 amino acids. The junction had 13 bases not matched to a gene; V was cut back by 6 bases and J by 2 bases. From germline, CDR1 is SQVTM and CDR2 ANQGSEA. The CDR3 DNA follows: TGCAGCGTCCGGACAGGGGGTATCCCCAGGGCTGGAAACACCATATATTTT. Protein: CSVRTGGIPRAGNTIYF. Variable domain in full (rest from reference TRBV29-1 and TRBJ1-3): SAVISQKPSRDICQRGTSLTIQCQVDSQVTMMFWYRQQPGQSLTLIATANQGSEATYESGFVIDKFPISRPNLTFSTLTVSNMSPEDSSIYLCSVRTGGIPRAGNTIYFGEGSWLTVV.

The genes are TRBV6-6 and TRBJ2-1, with 8 bases matching TRBD2. Germline CDR1 and CDR2: MNHNY and SVGAGI (reference sequence). The CDR3 contains 21 residues. The ends lost 6 bases at V and 0 bases at J; junction bases unmatched: 22. CDR3 region: CASSLGGAERELGTSYNEQFF. Written as DNA, the CDR3 is TGTGCCAGCAGCCTCGGGGGGGCGGAGCGGGAGCTCGGCACCTCCTACAATGAGCAGTTCTTC.